A single T cell receptor beta chain is shown here with its context. Its specific antigen is unknown. Base qualities are missing; no much larger clone stands one base away. The TCR beta CDR3 regions were amplified from the RNA transcripts. A first-round RT-PCR of the TCR CDR3 used the HTBI primer set with the Qiagen OneStep RT-PCR kit. The libraries were constructed in a second round of multiplex PCR and then size-selected and purified. Libraries were sequenced paired-end with 100 bp reads on an Illumina HiSeq2000. The published analysis was carried out like this. SOAPnuke was used to process the raw data, removing reads that contained adapters or uncalled bases, had a mean Phred below 15, or lacked an exact match to the constant primer or identifier. COPE v1.2.5 was used to merge high-quality paired reads, and clonotypes were defined as unique nucleotide sequences. MiTCR v1.1 was used to align the clonotypes against IMGT TRBV, TRBD and TRBJ reference segments. Only V-J combinations with frequency above 0.0001, covering 98% to 99.2% of repertoires, were analysed. The TCS score was defined as F50 (clonal expansion) divided by E x V (chaos), with BLOSUM62-based TCRdist calculated between CDR3 peptides within each V-J. Welch's t-statistics and random forest reduced 500 to 650 V-J features to about 12, which were used in a naive Bayes classifier (R e1071). TCRdb ran its own pipeline on the public reads, namely fastp trimming at Q25 and MiXCR clone calling, and kept in-frame beta chains. CDR3 protein sequences are deduplicated, and each keeps its most common genes and DNA. These V and J calls are TCRdb output, not the study's own analysis. The sample yields roughly 580,000 distinct CDR3 sequences; about 43% were counted once. The top ten constitute just over 8% of the sample.

The sample comes from a study of T cells in Graves' hyperthyroidism and ophthalmopathy (dated by TCRdb to the late 2010s). Notes on the research overall: To identify TCR V-J signatures that set the groups apart, the researchers used a discovery cohort of 100 patients, made up of around 40 with Graves' ophthalmopathy and about 60 with stable Graves' hyperthyroidism. According to the paper, TCR Vbeta CDR3 sequencing was carried out on approximately 140 peripheral blood samples, which came from more than 40 ophthalmopathy, roughly 75 hyperthyroidism and about 17 progressor patients. In addition, the study compared T-cell repertoires in thyroid tissue and in blood from 6 or 7 Graves' hyperthyroidism patients. For training and testing, the 80 to 100 patients in the discovery cohort were randomly divided in a 7:3 ratio. An independent validation cohort of some 18 hyperthyroidism patients and 17 patients who later progressed to ophthalmopathy tested prospective prediction of ophthalmopathy. Once sampling was done, hyperthyroidism patients were given methimazole at a starting dose of 30 mg daily, whereas ophthalmopathy patients were given high-dose intravenous methylprednisolone.

Results the study describes overall, beyond this receptor: Sample size was not statistically predetermined, and blinding of investigators to group allocation was not performed. A model built on a 13 V-J signature distinguished ophthalmopathy from stable hyperthyroidism, reaching 85% to 90% sensitivity and about 81% specificity in cross-validation and 80%/75% in testing. During validation, the model predicted progression to ophthalmopathy a median of approximately 6 months ahead of onset, with 70.59% sensitivity and roughly 72% specificity. Most expanded thyroid clonotypes (frequency above 0.001) were also detected in blood, a finding suggesting that blood repertoires may reflect thyroid immune responses.

The CDR3 has 15 amino acids, counting the end cysteine and phenylalanine. Of all the DNA, just the CDR3 is kept, 45 bases in frame from base 1. Compared with germline, V lacks 5 bases and J lacks 2 bases; bases without a gene match: 3. Reading the germline V gene (reference sequence) gives CDR1 LNHNV and CDR2 YYDKDF. A patient counted as having stable Graves' hyperthyroidism if no progression to ophthalmopathy occurred over 18 months of follow-up. Hyperthyroidism patients were newly diagnosed, with disease duration under 2 months, and aged 18 to 65 years. Any patient with an uncontrolled infection, another autoimmune disease, pregnancy or lactation was excluded. Diagnoses were established on the basis of clinical symptoms, serum thyroxine and TRAb, thyroid ultrasound, and orbital computed tomography. Total RNA was extracted using Trizol reagent, and RNA quality was assessed on an Agilent 2100 Bioanalyzer.

The sample was peripheral blood or thyroid tissue (not recorded which). This TCR was sampled from a woman younger than 35 with Graves' hyperthyroidism. Donor details come from another sample of the same person, matched by shared clones. The rearrangement combines TRBV15 with TRBJ2-6, with TRBD2 identical over 7 junction bases. The DNA is as follows: TGTGCCACCAGCGGGAGGGCTCCTGGGGCCAACGTCCTGACTTTC. Its coded protein is CATSGRAPGANVLTF.